These T cell receptor beta chains were read from a single sample in a study of cytomegalovirus exposure and HLA in healthy donors. Here immunoSEQ multiplex PCR was the method, and the copy in TCRdb shows in-frame clones only, minus some. Among 150,000 to 180,000 clones, roughly 80% were seen once, and the ten largest hold around 3.6%. The sequencing input was PBMCs. The receptor set was obtained from a woman aged 40 to 50 in good health and CMV-seronegative. Both conserved end residues are part of each CDR3. A D gene is named only where the DNA matches it firmly. Clone size is stated in some rows and not others, as once, few, many or a class when expanded.

V gene	J gene	D gene	clone size	CDR3 DNA	CDR3 protein
TRBV5-1	TRBJ1-2	TRBD1	.	TGCGCCAGCAGCTTGGATTCGACAGGGGGCCGTGGCTACACCTTC	CASSLDSTGGRGYTF
TRBV19	TRBJ2-7	.	few	TGTGCCAGTAGTCTACAGGGAACCTACGAGCAGTACTTC	CASSLQGTYEQYF
TRBV7-9	TRBJ2-1	.	once	TGTGCCAGCAGCTCTAACCCAGGGGTAGAGAATGAGCAGTTCTTC	CASSSNPGVENEQFF
TRBV14	TRBJ1-6	.	.	TGTGCCAGCAGCCAAGAGCAGTGGCACAATAATTCACCCCTCCACTTT	CASSQEQWHNNSPLHF
TRBV5-4	TRBJ1-1	.	.	TGTGCCAGCAGCCGGGTCGGGGGGGGTGAAGCTTTCTTT	CASSRVGGGEAFF
TRBV2	TRBJ1-2	.	.	TGTGCCAGCAGTGATCGGGGGAGTAATGGCTACACCTTC	CASSDRGSNGYTF
TRBV19	TRBJ1-5	.	few	TGTGCCAGTAGTATTGGACAGTTCAATCAGCCCCAGCATTTT	CASSIGQFNQPQHF
TRBV5-6	TRBJ1-4	.	.	TGTGCCAGCAGCTTCAGGGTACCTAATGAAAAACTGTTTTTT	CASSFRVPNEKLFF
TRBV6-5	TRBJ1-5	TRBD1	.	TGTGCCAGCAGTTTACTGGGAGACAGGGACCAGCCCCAGCATTTT	CASSLLGDRDQPQHF
TRBV15	TRBJ2-7	.	.	TGTGCCACCAGCGACCGAGCCCAACTATTCGAGCAGTACTTC	CATSDRAQLFEQYF
TRBV5-1	TRBJ2-5	TRBD2	.	TGCGCCAGCAGCTTGATCCCGGGACTAGCGTTACAAGAGACCCAGTACTTC	CASSLIPGLALQETQYF
TRBV28	TRBJ2-7	TRBD1	.	TGTGCCAGCAGTTTGGGACAGGTACCTTCCTACGAGCAGTACTTC	CASSLGQVPSYEQYF
TRBV5-6	TRBJ2-5	TRBD2	.	TGTGCCAGCAGCGGACTAGCGGGGGGGAGGGAGACCCAGTACTTC	CASSGLAGGRETQYF
TRBV5-4	TRBJ2-1	TRBD1	few	TGTGCCAGCAGCGTGGACAGGAACAATGAGCAGTTCTTC	CASSVDRNNEQFF
TRBV4-1	TRBJ2-7	.	few	TGCGCCAGCAGCCACCCCCGGGGGGAGCAGTACTTC	CASSHPRGEQYF
TRBV29-1	TRBJ2-2	.	.	TGCAGCGTTGGCGCCGGGGAGCTGTTTTTT	CSVGAGELFF
TRBV6-1	TRBJ2-1	.	.	TGTGCCAGCAGTGTGGGGGCAGCCTACAATGAGCAGTTCTTC	CASSVGAAYNEQFF
TRBV10-3	TRBJ2-7	TRBD1	.	TGTGCCATCAGTGGAGAACTGACAGGGGCGTCCTACGAGCAGTACTTC	CAISGELTGASYEQYF
TRBV6-1	TRBJ2-5	TRBD1	.	TGTGCCAGCAGTGAAGTAAGGACAGGCCAAGAGACCCAGTACTTC	CASSEVRTGQETQYF
TRBV11-3	TRBJ2-2	.	.	TGTGCCAGCAGCCCTGTTAGGGGGAATGGGGAGCTGTTTTTT	CASSPVRGNGELFF
TRBV5-6	TRBJ1-6	.	once	TGTGCCAGCAGCTTGGTTGGCGGCCTTTCACCCCTCCACTTT	CASSLVGGLSPLHF
TRBV27	TRBJ1-2	.	few	TGTGCCAGCAGTACGGAGGGGTATCCTAACTATGGCTACACCTTC	CASSTEGYPNYGYTF
TRBV10-2	TRBJ2-7	TRBD1	once	TGCGCCAGCGCGGGACAGGGAGGATCCTACGAGCAGTACTTC	CASAGQGGSYEQYF
TRBV2	TRBJ2-7	.	once	TGTGCCAGCTCCCCGTGGGGGGAGAGCTACGAGCAGTACTTC	CASSPWGESYEQYF
TRBV2	TRBJ1-1	.	few	TGTGCCAGCAGTGAAGCGGCACAGGGCTCCACTGAAGCTTTCTTT	CASSEAAQGSTEAFF
TRBV2	TRBJ1-2	.	.	TGTGCCAGCAGTGAAGCGAGGTCGGGGTTTGGCTACACCTTC	CASSEARSGFGYTF
TRBV30	TRBJ2-7	TRBD2	.	TGTGCCTGGAGTACCGTAGCGGGGGGGGCCTACGAGCAGTACTTC	CAWSTVAGGAYEQYF
TRBV6-6	TRBJ2-7	.	few	TGTGCCAGCAGCCCCCGGTACGAGCAGTACTTC	CASSPRYEQYF
TRBV7-6	TRBJ2-7	.	few	TGTGCCAGCACCCTTGGGCCTACCTACGAGCAGTACTTC	CASTLGPTYEQYF
TRBV25-1	TRBJ1-4	.	.	TGTGCCAGCAGCCACCCAAGGGGCAATAATGAAAAACTGTTTTTT	CASSHPRGNNEKLFF
TRBV5-1	TRBJ1-1	.	.	TGCGCCAGCAGCTTGGTAGAGGGGGACACTGAAGCTTTCTTT	CASSLVEGDTEAFF
TRBV4-1	TRBJ2-1	TRBD1	.	TGCGCCAGCAGCCAAGAAGTTACCGGGACAGGGGGCAATGAGCAGTTCTTC	CASSQEVTGTGGNEQFF
TRBV28	TRBJ2-2	.	.	TGTGCCAGCAGTCCTGTTCCCGGGGGTCACAACACCGGGGAGCTGTTTTTT	CASSPVPGGHNTGELFF
TRBV30	TRBJ2-3	.	.	TGTGCCTGGAGGGGGGCGGGGGCTAGCACAGATACGCAGTATTTT	CAWRGAGASTDTQYF
TRBV10-2	TRBJ2-5	TRBD2	.	TGCGCCAGCAGCGCTAGGGGCGGGGGGGCCGCGACCCAGTACTTC	CASSARGGGAATQYF
TRBV2	TRBJ1-3	.	.	TGTGCCAGCAGCCCCGACAGGCCCCGGTTGGGAAACACCATATATTTT	CASSPDRPRLGNTIYF
TRBV19	TRBJ1-1	TRBD1	once	TGTGCCAGTAGTTTAGATGACAGGGGAGAGGGCACTGAAGCTTTCTTT	CASSLDDRGEGTEAFF
TRBV4-1	TRBJ1-1	TRBD1	.	TGCGCCAGCAGCCAACCCAGCCGGGACAGGGGGATGAACACTGAAGCTTTCTTT	CASSQPSRDRGMNTEAFF
TRBV6-6	TRBJ2-7	TRBD2	few	TGTGCCAGCATGCGGGGGGGCCTCTACGAGCAGTACTTC	CASMRGGLYEQYF
TRBV6-1	TRBJ2-5	TRBD1	.	TGTGCCAGCAGTCGGGACAGTGAAGAGACCCAGTACTTC	CASSRDSEETQYF
TRBV30	TRBJ2-3	.	few	TGTGCCTGGAGACCCCGGGGAGACAGCACAGATACGCAGTATTTT	CAWRPRGDSTDTQYF
TRBV7-6	TRBJ2-7	TRBD2	.	TGTGCCAGCAGCTCGAGGGGTAATGATGGGACTAGCTCCTACGAGCAGTACTTC	CASSSRGNDGTSSYEQYF
TRBV6-5	TRBJ1-6	.	.	TGTGCCAGCAGACGGCAGGGGAGATATAATTCACCCCTCCACTTT	CASRRQGRYNSPLHF
TRBV7-9	TRBJ2-5	.	.	TGTGCCAGCAGCTTCCCACAGCAAGAGACCCAGTACTTC	CASSFPQQETQYF
TRBV19	TRBJ1-1	.	.	TGTGCCAGTAGGCGACTATCTGAAGCTTTCTTT	CASRRLSEAFF
TRBV11-2	TRBJ1-1	.	.	TGTGCCAGCAGCGCATCACAGAGCATGAACACTGAAGCTTTCTTT	CASSASQSMNTEAFF
TRBV14	TRBJ2-7	TRBD1	.	TGTGCCAGCAGCCAAGGCCCGGGACAGGGGGCTCCTGACTACGAGCAGTACTTC	CASSQGPGQGAPDYEQYF
TRBV5-8	TRBJ2-3	.	.	TGTGCCAGCAGACAGACAGGAAGCACAGATACGCAGTATTTT	CASRQTGSTDTQYF
TRBV12-5	TRBJ2-7	.	few	TGTGCTAGTGGTTTGGTACTAGGTAGGGAAATCGAGCAGTACTTC	CASGLVLGREIEQYF
TRBV18	TRBJ2-5	TRBD1	.	TGTGCCAGCTCACCACCGTCGACAGGGGAGACCCAGTACTTC	CASSPPSTGETQYF
TRBV10-3	TRBJ2-1	.	.	TGTGCCATCAAGCTGGCGGCCTCCTACAATGAGCAGTTCTTC	CAIKLAASYNEQFF
TRBV28	TRBJ1-5	.	.	TGTGCCAGCAGTTTTGCGGACAGTCGAGTCGGGCCCCAGCATTTT	CASSFADSRVGPQHF
TRBV5-1	TRBJ2-7	TRBD2	.	TGCGCCAGCAGCTTGCGGACTAGCGGAGACGAGCAGTACTTC	CASSLRTSGDEQYF
TRBV7-9	TRBJ1-1	.	.	TGTGCCAGCAGCCCGACAGGGAACACTGAAGCTTTCTTT	CASSPTGNTEAFF
TRBV5-1	TRBJ1-1	.	few	TGCGCCAGCAGCTCAGTAGGCAGAGGAACTGAAGCTTTCTTT	CASSSVGRGTEAFF
TRBV5-1	TRBJ2-7	TRBD1	few	TGCGCCAGCAGCCAGAAGCAGGGGGCGCAACTGTTTTCCGACCAGTACTTC	CASSQKQGAQLFSDQYF
TRBV10-2	TRBJ2-1	TRBD2	.	TGCGCCAGCAGTGTTGCGCGGGAGGTTGTCTATGAGCAGTTCTTC	CASSVAREVVYEQFF
TRBV28	TRBJ1-5	.	.	TGTGCCAGCAGTTTTCCCCCGGGGCCCCAGCATTTT	CASSFPPGPQHF
TRBV11-1	TRBJ1-1	.	.	TGTGCCAGCAGCACTACAAGGAACACTGAAGCTTTCTTT	CASSTTRNTEAFF